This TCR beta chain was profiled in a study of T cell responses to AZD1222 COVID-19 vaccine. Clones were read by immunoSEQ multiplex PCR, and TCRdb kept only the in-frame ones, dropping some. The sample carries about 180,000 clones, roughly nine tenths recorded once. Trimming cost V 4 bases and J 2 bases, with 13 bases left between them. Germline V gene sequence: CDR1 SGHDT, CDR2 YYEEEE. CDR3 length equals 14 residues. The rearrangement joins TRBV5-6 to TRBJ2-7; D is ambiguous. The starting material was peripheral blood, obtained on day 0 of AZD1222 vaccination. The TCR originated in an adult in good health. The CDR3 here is CASSVGTGAYEQYF. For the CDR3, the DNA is TGTGCCAGCAGCGTGGGAACTGGGGCCTACGAGCAGTACTTC. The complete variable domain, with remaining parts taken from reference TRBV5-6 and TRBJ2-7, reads DAGVTQSPTHLIKTRGQQVTLRCSPKSGHDTVSWYQQALGQGPQFIFQYYEEEERQRGNFPDRFSGHQFPNYSSELNVNALLLGDSALYLCASSVGTGAYEQYFGPGTRLTVT.